A single sample gave rise to the 29 T cell receptor beta chains below, sequenced in a study of blood T cell repertoires in COVID-19. Some clones are missing from TCRdb's copy, which holds only in-frame ones; the method was immunoSEQ multiplex PCR. The table has 350,000 to 550,000 clones, roughly 91% seen once. Sequencing was done on a sample of peripheral blood. Source of these receptors: a woman in her twenties or thirties with acute or convalescent COVID-19.

The V call is TRBV12-5, the J call TRBJ2-1, with D tentatively TRBD1 (5 bases). V lost 6 bases and J lost 10, with 13 bases in between. The CDR3 extends over 12 amino acids. Germline lookup yields CDR1 LGHNT and CDR2 FRNRAP. CDR3 sequence: CASGQGHGEQFF. CDR3 nucleotide sequence: TGTGCTAGTGGGCAGGGTCATGGAGAGCAGTTCTTC.

The J gene is TRBJ2-1, the V gene TRBV7-7, with TRBD2 identical over 7 bases. This CDR3 contains 15 residues. Germline V gene sequence: CDR1 SSHAT, CDR2 FNYEAQ (reference sequence). The V gene end was trimmed by 5 bases and the J gene end by 6 bases; junction bases not matched to a gene: 10. CDR3 coding DNA: TGTGCCAGCAGCCACCCCCAGCGGGGCATCAATGAGCAGTTCTTC. Encoded protein: CASSHPQRGINEQFF.

In this sample, this clone turned up once. This sample also contains other DNA sequences that code for the same CDR3. The chain recombines TRBV19 with TRBJ1-1; D not resolved. V was shortened by 4 bases and J by 0 bases, with 6 bases between the two germline ends. CDR1 and CDR2 (germline): LNHDA, SQIVND (reference sequence). The CDR3 has 13 amino acids. The CDR3 here is CASSSRVNTEAFF. CDR3 nucleotide sequence: TGTGCCAGTAGTAGTCGGGTGAACACTGAAGCTTTCTTT.

The chain couples TRBV6-1 to TRBJ2-5; D is unclear. This CDR3 has 12 amino acids. V gave up 3 bases and J gave up 6 bases, with 8 bases separating them. CDR1 and CDR2 from the germline V gene are MNHNS and SASEGT. The CDR3 DNA reads TGTGCCAGCAGTGAGATCACAAAGACCCAGTACTTC. It yields the protein CASSEITKTQYF.

This chain links TRBV19 with TRBJ2-3, with 7 bases fitting TRBD2. The germline V gene encodes CDR1 LNHDA and CDR2 SQIVND (reference sequence). V shed 1 base and J 1 base; nucleotides not matched to a gene: 8. CDR3 length equals 17 residues. CDR3 in DNA: TGTGCCAGTAGTATAGGTGTAGCGGGTTGGGGCACAGATACGCAGTATTTT. Translated, it gives CASSIGVAGWGTDTQYF.

The CDR3 DNA is TGTGCCAGCAGTCCAAATCCGCTAGATTACAATGAGCAGTTCTTC. Residues: CASSPNPLDYNEQFF. The rearrangement uses TRBV27 and TRBJ2-1; D is undetermined. CDR3 length: 15 amino acids. Trimming removed 5 bases at V and 4 bases at J, with 15 bases between. Germline V lookup: CDR1 MNHEY, CDR2 SMNVEV (reference sequence).

The V and J genes are TRBV6-5 and TRBJ1-1, with 7 bases lining up with TRBD1. Germline V gene sequence: CDR1 MNHEY, CDR2 SVGAGI. V shed 4 bases, J shed 3 bases, and the junction held 11 bases outside the gene matches. The CDR3 loop spans 16 amino acids. The chain's CDR3 is CASSWSWPGQHTEAFF. The CDR3 DNA follows: TGTGCCAGCAGTTGGTCCTGGCCGGGACAGCACACTGAAGCTTTCTTT.

The chain uses TRBV5-1 and TRBJ1-1; D gene ambiguous. V was pared by 1 base and J by 4 bases, with 11 bases between. The germline V gene encodes CDR1 SGHRS and CDR2 YFSETQ. This CDR3 spans 14 amino acids. Here the CDR3 reads CASSLRSGITEAFF. The CDR3 DNA sequence: TGCGCCAGCAGCTTGAGGAGTGGCATCACTGAAGCTTTCTTT. The variable domain in full, completed from reference TRBV5-1 and TRBJ1-1, reads KAGVTQTPRYLIKTRGQQVTLSCSPISGHRSVSWYQQTPGQGLQFLFEYFSETQRNKGNFPGRFSGRQFSNSRSEMNVSTLELGDSALYLCASSLRSGITEAFFGQGTRLTVV.

The genes are TRBV5-6 and TRBJ2-7, with TRBD1 as a possible D gene (6 bases). Trimming pared 3 bases from V and 6 bases from J, leaving 10 bases between. Germline loops: CDR1 SGHDT, CDR2 YYEEEE. The CDR3 has 12 residues. The CDR3 coding sequence is TGTGCCAGCAGCTCCACAGGGACCGAGCAGTACTTC. As protein: CASSSTGTEQYF.

The J gene is TRBJ2-2, the V gene TRBV5-1, with 9 bases that match TRBD1. This CDR3 spans 17 amino acids. Trimming cost V 0 bases and J 1 base; bases outside gene matches: 4. CDR1 and CDR2 (germline): SGHRS, YFSETQ. For the CDR3, the DNA is TGCGCCAGCAGCTTGGTTGACAGGGGGTGGAACACCGGGGAGCTGTTTTTT. Protein product: CASSLVDRGWNTGELFF.

In this sample, this clone turned up a few times. The CDR3 DNA reads TGTGCCAGCACCCGCAGTACTAGCGGGGCCCAAGAGACCCAGTACTTC. This codes for CASTRSTSGAQETQYF. The rearrangement links TRBV7-9 to TRBJ2-5; 10 nucleotides agree with TRBD2. Trimming cost V 7 bases and J 1 base; bases outside gene matches: 9. Per germline, CDR1 SEHNR and CDR2 FQNEAQ (reference sequence). The CDR3 is 16 residues long.

The chain employs TRBV6-2 or TRBV6-3 and TRBJ2-3, with TRBD2 matching 10 bases. The V gene end was trimmed by 4 bases and the J gene end by 5 bases; junction bases not matched to a gene: 9. Germline V gene sequence: CDR1 MNHEY, CDR2 SVGEGT. CDR3 length: 16 amino acids. The CDR3 DNA reads TGTGCCAGCAGTTCTATAAGCGGGGGGGACTTAGATACGCAGTATTTT. Encoded protein: CASSSISGGDLDTQYF.

This clone was counted a few times. V is TRBV7-2 and J is TRBJ2-7; D perhaps matches TRBD1 (6 bases). With 1 base removed from V and 0 bases from J, the gap between germline ends came to 10 bases. The CDR3 length is 15 residues. From germline, CDR1 is SGHTA and CDR2 FQGNSA. CDR3 amino acids: CASSLDGGLSYEQYF. Written as DNA, the CDR3 is TGTGCCAGCAGCTTAGATGGGGGCCTCTCCTACGAGCAGTACTTC.

The rearrangement uses TRBV4-2 and TRBJ2-7; 10 bases match TRBD2. The germline V gene encodes CDR1 LGHNA and CDR2 YNFKEQ. The CDR3 runs to 17 residues. V shed 1 base, J shed 7 bases, and the junction held 13 bases outside the gene matches. DNA of the CDR3: TGTGCCAGCAGCCAAGCTAGCGGGGGCCCGGTGATGGGGGAGCAGTACTTC. Its translation: CASSQASGGPVMGEQYF.

V gene TRBV10-2 combines with J gene TRBJ1-2; tentatively, D is TRBD1 (5 bases). CDR1 WSHSY and CDR2 SAAADI come from the germline V gene. The CDR3 extends over 14 amino acids. V was pared by 7 bases and J by 7 bases, with 19 bases between. The CDR3 coding sequence is TGCGCCAGCAAAACCTCGGGTGCCGGGGGTGGCTACACCTTC. Encoded protein: CASKTSGAGGGYTF.

The V call is TRBV5-1, the J call TRBJ2-3; TRBD2 aligns across 14 bases. From germline, CDR1 is SGHRS and CDR2 YFSETQ. With V trimmed by 5 bases and J by 4 bases, 9 bases remained unmatched. The CDR3 is 17 residues long. This CDR3 reads CASSSTSGGARPDTQYF. The CDR3 nucleotides read TGCGCCAGCAGTTCGACTAGCGGGGGGGCCCGGCCAGATACGCAGTATTTT.

This chain links TRBV27 with TRBJ1-2; D gene ambiguous. Trimming took off 9 bases at V and 2 bases at J, with 10 bases between the two ends. CDR1 is MNHEY, CDR2 SMNVEV, per germline (reference sequence). This CDR3 has 12 amino acids. The CDR3 reads CASFTPNYGYTF. Written as DNA, the CDR3 is TGTGCCAGTTTCACACCGAACTATGGCTACACCTTC.

V and J are TRBV2 and TRBJ1-5; D gene uncertain. The germline V gene has CDR1 SNHLY and CDR2 FYNNEI. The CDR3 has 12 amino acids. Trimming pared 6 bases from V and 6 bases from J, leaving 9 bases between. The CDR3 region is CASSGVIQPQHF. Written as DNA, the CDR3 is TGTGCCAGCAGCGGGGTTATTCAGCCCCAGCATTTT.

The chain has TRBV14 and TRBJ1-2; D call uncertain. Germline V gene lookup returns CDR1 SGHDN and CDR2 FVKESK. The germline V and J ends were trimmed by 4 bases and 2 bases, with 11 bases remaining between them. This CDR3 has 14 amino acids. In DNA, the CDR3 is TGTGCCAGCAGCCCTGGGCTTGAGAACTATGGCTACACCTTC. Translating it yields CASSPGLENYGYTF.

The rearrangement uses TRBV9 and TRBJ2-1; D is possibly TRBD2 (7 bases). Per germline, CDR1 SGDLS and CDR2 YYNGEE. The CDR3 is 16 amino acids. Trimming took 4 bases from V and 2 from J, leaving 16 bases between them. The chain's CDR3 is CASSPSGGATYNEQFF. Here the CDR3 DNA reads TGTGCCAGCAGCCCAAGTGGGGGGGCCACCTACAATGAGCAGTTCTTC.

This chain connects TRBV2 to TRBJ2-1; TRBD2 matches at 8 bases. Germline V CDR1 and CDR2: SNHLY, FYNNEI. The CDR3 is 14 amino acids. The trim removed 6 bases at V and 5 bases at J, leaving 6 bases unmatched. CDR3 sequence reads: CASRTGTRNNEQFF. The CDR3 DNA sequence: TGTGCCAGCAGGACCGGGACTAGAAACAATGAGCAGTTCTTC.

The chain couples TRBV29-1 to TRBJ2-7; 9 nucleotides line up with TRBD1. Germline loops: CDR1 SQVTM, CDR2 ANQGSEA. With 8 bases clipped from V and 3 bases from J, the junction kept 5 bases outside the gene matches. The CDR3 sequence is 12 residues long. The CDR3 coding sequence is TGCAGCCCAGGACAGGGGCACTACGAGCAGTACTTC. Translated: CSPGQGHYEQYF.

The chain links TRBV28 to TRBJ2-5; D is ambiguous. Germline-derived CDR1 and CDR2 are MDHEN and SYDVKM. Trimming took off 7 bases at V and 2 bases at J, with 8 bases between the two ends. This CDR3 contains 12 residues. CDR3 nucleotides: TGTGCCAGCACCAAACAGCAAGAGACCCAGTACTTC. Protein product: CASTKQQETQYF.

The rearrangement joins TRBV18 to TRBJ2-5; D gene uncertain. This CDR3 spans 16 amino acids. The V end lost 1 base, the J end lost 5 bases, and 17 bases lay between the germline ends. Germline loops: CDR1 KGHSH, CDR2 LQKENI. The DNA of the CDR3 is TGTGCCAGCTCACCACGGGCCGTCTCGAACGTCGAGACCCAGTACTTC. It yields the protein CASSPRAVSNVETQYF.

V is TRBV7-8 and J is TRBJ1-1; D perhaps matches TRBD1 (6 bases). V was cut by 5 bases and J by 1 base, with 11 bases left in between. This CDR3 region has 14 residues. Germline CDR1 SGHVS, CDR2 FQNEAQ. The chain's CDR3 is CASSKGTTNTEAFF. In nucleotides, the CDR3 is TGTGCCAGCAGCAAAGGGACAACGAACACTGAAGCTTTCTTT.

The gene calls are TRBV9 and TRBJ2-5; TRBD2 matches at 13 bases. The CDR3 is 15 amino acids. With 3 bases clipped from V and 5 bases from J, the junction kept 4 bases outside the gene matches. CDR1 SGDLS and CDR2 YYNGEE come from the germline V gene. The CDR3 protein is CASSGGTSGVETQYF. The CDR3 coding sequence is TGTGCCAGCAGCGGCGGGACTAGCGGGGTTGAGACCCAGTACTTC.

The chain uses TRBV2 and TRBJ2-4; possibly TRBD2 for D (6 bases). Germline V gives CDR1 SNHLY, CDR2 FYNNEI. The CDR3 is made up of 15 amino acids. V lost 8 bases and J 0 bases, leaving 14 bases between the germline ends. Here the CDR3 DNA reads TGTGCCAGCCGGGGAGGTCTCCAAGCCAAAAACATTCAGTACTTC. Translation gives CASRGGLQAKNIQYF.

The chain combines TRBV5-6 with TRBJ2-2; 10 bases are shared with TRBD2. V shed 8 bases, J shed 2 bases, and the junction held 6 bases outside the gene matches. Germline lookup yields CDR1 SGHDT and CDR2 YYEEEE. The CDR3 covers 15 residues. The CDR3 DNA reads TGTGCCAGTATGCTAGCGGGGGCTAACACCGGGGAGCTGTTTTTT. It is translated as CASMLAGANTGELFF.

The chain links TRBV10-3 to TRBJ1-4, with D possibly TRBD1 on 6 matching bases. CDR1 is ENHRY and CDR2 is SYGVKD in the germline V gene. V dropped 10 bases and J dropped 5 bases, with 14 bases sitting between them. The CDR3 has 13 amino acids. Written as DNA, the CDR3 is TGTGCCACCAAGGACAGAGCAAATGAAAAACTGTTTTTT. It is translated as CATKDRANEKLFF.